This section outlines one TCR beta chain sequence together with its context. Its antigen remains unidentified. Germline values: CDR1 SGHDT, CDR2 YYEEEE. V gave up 3 bases and J gave up 3 bases; unmatched junction bases: 9. This CDR3 spans 15 amino acids. The sample originates from a study of OX40 agonist ivuxolimab in advanced cancers. About the study: Dose-escalation patients' cancers were hepatocellular carcinoma, melanoma, renal cell or head and neck cancer.

Measured with immunoSEQ multiplex PCR; TCRdb has only the in-frame clones, and not every one. In the table there are about 33,000 clones, roughly 90% of which are singletons. Whole-study results and caveats: Researchers report that CD8+ T cells had, on average, more expanded clones than CD4+. Certain nonresponders additionally had low normalized T-cell clonal expansion.

This chain connects TRBV5-6 to TRBJ2-7; 7 bases are a match to TRBD2. The origin of this receptor is an adult with an advanced solid tumor such as melanoma, head and neck, liver or kidney cancer. The sequenced sample was CD4+ or CD8+ T cells sorted from blood, obtained in a trial of the OX40 agonist ivuxolimab. The CDR3: CASSYWTRLFYEQYF. DNA for the CDR3: TGTGCCAGCAGCTATTGGACTAGACTGTTCTACGAGCAGTACTTC.